Given below is one TCR beta chain in context. This sample was taken from a study of T cell responses to AZD1222 COVID-19 vaccine. Study context: Combined were second doses at about 4 or about 12 weeks.

TCRdb's copy holds only in-frame clones and misses some; the assay was immunoSEQ multiplex PCR. Here the sample spans about 130,000 clones, about 91% being singletons. The clonotype comes from an adult in good health. This sample comprised peripheral blood, obtained on day 0 of AZD1222 vaccination.

CDR3 region: CAWSVDQNTEAFF. For the CDR3, the DNA is TGTGCCTGGAGTGTGGACCAGAACACTGAAGCTTTCTTT. The rearrangement uses TRBV30 and TRBJ1-1; the D is unclear. V lost 0 bases and J 1 base, leaving 6 bases between the germline ends. The CDR3 spans 13 residues. CDR1 and CDR2 from the germline V gene are GTSNPN and SVGIG (reference sequence).